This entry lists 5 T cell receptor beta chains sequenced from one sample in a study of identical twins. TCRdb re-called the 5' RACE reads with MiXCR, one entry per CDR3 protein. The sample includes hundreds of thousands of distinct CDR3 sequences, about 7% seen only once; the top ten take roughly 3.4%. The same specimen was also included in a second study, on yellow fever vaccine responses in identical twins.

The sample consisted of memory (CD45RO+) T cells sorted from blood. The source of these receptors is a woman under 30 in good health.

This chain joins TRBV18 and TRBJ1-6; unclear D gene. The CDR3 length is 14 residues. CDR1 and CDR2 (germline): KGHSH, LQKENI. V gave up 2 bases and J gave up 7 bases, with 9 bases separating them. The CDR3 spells CASSPNDGNSPLHF. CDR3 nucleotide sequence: TGTGCCAGCTCACCAAATGATGGGAATTCACCCCTCCACTTT.

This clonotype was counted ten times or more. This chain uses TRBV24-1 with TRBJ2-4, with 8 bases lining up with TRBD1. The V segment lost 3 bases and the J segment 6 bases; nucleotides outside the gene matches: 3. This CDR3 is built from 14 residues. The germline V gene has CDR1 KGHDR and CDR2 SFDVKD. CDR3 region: CATSDGQGANIQYF. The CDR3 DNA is TGTGCCACCAGTGATGGGCAGGGGGCAAACATTCAGTACTTC.

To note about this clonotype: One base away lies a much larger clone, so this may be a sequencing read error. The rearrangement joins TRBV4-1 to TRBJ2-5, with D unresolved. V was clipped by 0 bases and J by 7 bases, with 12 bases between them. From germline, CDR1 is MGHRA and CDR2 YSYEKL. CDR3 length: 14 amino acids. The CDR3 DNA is TGCGCCAGCAGCCAAGAAGGTCCCCGGGTGACCCAGTACTTC. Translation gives CASSQEGPRVTQYF.

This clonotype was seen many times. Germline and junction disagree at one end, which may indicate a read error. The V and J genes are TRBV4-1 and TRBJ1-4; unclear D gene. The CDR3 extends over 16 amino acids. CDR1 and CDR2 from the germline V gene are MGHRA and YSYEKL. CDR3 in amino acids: CASSEEGDTTNEKLFF. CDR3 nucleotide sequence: TGCGCCAGCAGCGAAGAGGGAGATACAACTAATGAAAAACTGTTTTTT.

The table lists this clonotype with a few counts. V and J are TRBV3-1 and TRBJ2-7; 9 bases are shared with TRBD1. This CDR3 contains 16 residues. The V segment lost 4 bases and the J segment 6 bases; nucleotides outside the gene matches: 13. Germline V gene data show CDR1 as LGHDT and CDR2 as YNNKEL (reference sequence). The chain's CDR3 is CASSRTLQGAGGEQYV. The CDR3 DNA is TGTGCCAGCAGCCGAACGCTACAGGGGGCAGGGGGCGAGCAGTACGTC.